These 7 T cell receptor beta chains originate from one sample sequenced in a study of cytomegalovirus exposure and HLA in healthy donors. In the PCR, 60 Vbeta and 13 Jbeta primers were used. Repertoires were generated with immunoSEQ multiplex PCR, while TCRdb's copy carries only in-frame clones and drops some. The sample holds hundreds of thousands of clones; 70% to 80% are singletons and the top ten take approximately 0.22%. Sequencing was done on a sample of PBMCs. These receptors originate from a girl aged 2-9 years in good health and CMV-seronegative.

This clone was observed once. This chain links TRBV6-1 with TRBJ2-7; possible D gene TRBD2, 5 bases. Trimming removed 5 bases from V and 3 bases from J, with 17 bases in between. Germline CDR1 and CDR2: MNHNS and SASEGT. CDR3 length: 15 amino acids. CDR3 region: CASSRATKEDYEQYF. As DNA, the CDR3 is TGTGCCAGCAGTCGGGCCACGAAGGAGGACTACGAGCAGTACTTC.

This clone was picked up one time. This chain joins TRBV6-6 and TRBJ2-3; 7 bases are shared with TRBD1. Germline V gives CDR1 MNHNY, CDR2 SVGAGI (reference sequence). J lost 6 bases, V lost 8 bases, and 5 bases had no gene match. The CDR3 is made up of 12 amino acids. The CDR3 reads CASGEGADTQYF. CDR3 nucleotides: TGTGCCAGCGGAGAGGGGGCTGATACGCAGTATTTT.

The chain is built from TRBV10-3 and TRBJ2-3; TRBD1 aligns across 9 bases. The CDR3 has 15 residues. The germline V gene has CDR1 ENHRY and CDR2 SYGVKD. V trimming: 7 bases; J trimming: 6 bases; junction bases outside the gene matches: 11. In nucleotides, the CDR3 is TGTGCCATCATGGGCTACGGGACAGGGTCCGATACGCAGTATTTT. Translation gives CAIMGYGTGSDTQYF.

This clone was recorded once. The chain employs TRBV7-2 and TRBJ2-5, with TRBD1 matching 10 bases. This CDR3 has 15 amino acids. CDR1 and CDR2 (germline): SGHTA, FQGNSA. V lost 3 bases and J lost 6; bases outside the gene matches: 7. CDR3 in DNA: TGTGCCAGCAGCTTGGCCGGGACAGGGGCAAAGACCCAGTACTTC. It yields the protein CASSLAGTGAKTQYF.

The CDR3 coding sequence is TGTGCCAGTAGTCCACGGACAGAGAACTATGGCTACACCTTC. Translating gives CASSPRTENYGYTF. This rearrangement joins TRBV19 to TRBJ1-2; a weak D match, TRBD1 (6 bases). Germline CDR1 and CDR2: LNHDA and SQIVND (reference sequence). Trimming shortened V by 5 bases and J by 2 bases, and 12 bases separated the two germline ends. The CDR3 runs to 14 residues.

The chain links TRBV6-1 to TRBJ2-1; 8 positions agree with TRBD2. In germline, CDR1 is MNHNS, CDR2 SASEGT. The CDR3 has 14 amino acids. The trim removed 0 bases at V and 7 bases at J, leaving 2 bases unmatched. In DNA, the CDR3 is TGTGCCAGCAGTGAAGCGCGGGGGGAGAATGAGCAGTTCTTC. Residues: CASSEARGENEQFF.

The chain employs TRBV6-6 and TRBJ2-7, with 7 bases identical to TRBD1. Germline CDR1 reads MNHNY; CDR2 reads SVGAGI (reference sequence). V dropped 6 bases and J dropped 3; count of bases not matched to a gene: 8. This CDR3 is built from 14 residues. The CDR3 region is CASRSTGSIYEQYF. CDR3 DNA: TGTGCCAGCAGGTCGACAGGGTCGATCTACGAGCAGTACTTC.